This T cell receptor beta chain was recovered during a study of T cells expressing NK-cell markers. This CDR3 comprises 14 residues. Germline CDR1 reads MNHNS; CDR2 reads SASEGT. TCRdb processed the 5' RACE reads again and assigns one entry to each CDR3 protein, with no DNA. Listed are some 390,000 distinct CDR3 sequences; about 11% falls within the top ten. The rearrangement uses TRBV6-1 and TRBJ1-2; TCRdb's D gene call, TRBD1, goes unchecked for lack of DNA. Material for sequencing was blood T cells: a sorted CD56 or NKG2C T cell subset, CD4+ or CD8+ T cells, or bulk PBMC T cells (not recorded which). This receptor was taken from a woman between 45 and 60 years old in good health. The CDR3 loop is CASSPSVRQTSYTF.